The present T cell receptor (beta chain) was sequenced within a study of blood T cell repertoires in COVID-19. About the research overall: The analysed material was cDNA or gDNA that came from T cells, B-cell-depleted T cells, or PBMCs.

V was clipped by 5 bases and J by 0 bases, with 10 bases between them. Germline assignment: CDR1 GTSNPN and CDR2 SVGIG (reference sequence). There are 13 residues in the CDR3. Data came from immunoSEQ multiplex PCR; TCRdb stores just in-frame clones and leaves some out. The sample has over 200,000 clones; approximately 80% are singletons. The receptor was isolated from a woman over 75 with active or convalescent COVID-19. Input material: peripheral blood. The chain carries TRBV30 and TRBJ1-1; D gene ambiguous. Here the CDR3 DNA reads TGTGCCTGGGTGGAGGGATTGAACACTGAAGCTTTCTTT. Its protein product is CAWVEGLNTEAFF. The complete variable domain, with remaining parts taken from reference TRBV30 and TRBJ1-1, reads SQTIHQWPATLVQPVGSPLSLECTVEGTSNPNLYWYRQAAGRGLQLLFYSVGIGQISSEVPQNLSASRPQDRQFILSSKKLLLSDSGFYLCAWVEGLNTEAFFGQGTRLTVV.